The sequence of this T cell receptor (beta chain) was determined in a study of Graves' ophthalmopathy and Graves' hyperthyroidism. Study background: Ahead of any treatment, peripheral blood was obtained at the initial diagnosis.

Details on this clonotype: Its target is not known.

Study-wide results and caveats: Thyroid clonotypes that were expanded above 0.001 frequency mostly also appeared in blood. Both a roughly 64% sensitivity and an approximately 79% specificity characterized the model's predictions of ophthalmopathy progression.

PBMCs were isolated by Ficoll-Paque density gradient centrifugation, using about 9.5 ml of fresh peripheral blood as the starting material. CDR3 regions of TCR beta were amplified from RNA transcripts. HTBI primers were employed in first-round RT-PCR, then a second-round multiplex PCR followed. TCRdb passed the multiplex PCR reads through MiXCR, listing each CDR3 protein once. The sample consists of hundreds of thousands of distinct CDR3 sequences, about 40% of them appearing once. The sequenced sample was peripheral blood. The receptor was isolated from an adult man with Graves' ophthalmopathy.

CDR3 amino acids: CASSELPYNSPLHF. DNA for the CDR3: TGTGCCAGCAGTGAATTGCCCTATAATTCACCCCTCCACTTT. The chain employs TRBV6-1 and TRBJ1-6; D gene uncertain. Trimming shortened V by 2 bases and J by 2 bases, and 4 bases separated the two germline ends. There are 14 residues in the CDR3. The germline gives CDR1 MNHNS, CDR2 SASEGT.